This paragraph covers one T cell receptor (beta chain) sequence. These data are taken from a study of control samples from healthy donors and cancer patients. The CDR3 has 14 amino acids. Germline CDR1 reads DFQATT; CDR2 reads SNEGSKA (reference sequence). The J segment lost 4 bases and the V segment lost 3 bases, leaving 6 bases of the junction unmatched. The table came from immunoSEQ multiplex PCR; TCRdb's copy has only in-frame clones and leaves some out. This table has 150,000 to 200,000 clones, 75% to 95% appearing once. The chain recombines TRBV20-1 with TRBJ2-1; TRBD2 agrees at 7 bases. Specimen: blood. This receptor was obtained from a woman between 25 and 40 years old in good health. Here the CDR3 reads CSASRAGTYNEQFF. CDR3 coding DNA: TGCAGTGCTAGTCGAGCGGGGACTTACAATGAGCAGTTCTTC.